This T cell receptor (beta chain) was obtained from a study of monozygotic twins with inflammatory bowel disease. TCRdb re-analyzed the 5' RACE reads; it lists each CDR3 protein once, without DNA. The data include approximately 380,000 distinct CDR3 sequences; the top ten clones carry just over 2.5%. Germline CDR1 LGHNA, CDR2 YSLEER. The CDR3 totals 14 residues. The sequence came from a human donor with ulcerative colitis or Crohn's disease, or a healthy co-twin of an affected twin (not recorded which). The chain has TRBV4-3 and TRBJ2-5; checking the TCRdb D call of TRBD1 is not possible without DNA. The sample taken for sequencing was blood. The CDR3: CASSHGGPQETQYF.